This T cell receptor beta chain came from a study of a mutant IDH1 vaccine in newly diagnosed glioma. Looking at the study overall: Initiation of the vaccine course occurred 4-6 weeks after radiotherapy alone, or alongside temozolomide cycles.

Note on this clone: What it binds is unknown.

The CDR3 has 18 residues. Losses at the gene ends were 3 bases for V and 3 bases for J; bases not matched to a gene: 10. Germline loops: CDR1 MRHNA, CDR2 SNTAGT. Time point noted: week 35, safety follow-up. It was 300 ug of mutant IDH1 20-mer peptide that made up each vaccine dose, given with topical imiquimod. This table comes from immunoSEQ multiplex PCR, and its TCRdb copy is limited to in-frame clones, with some not included. The table includes about 54,000 clones, roughly 90% detected once. Sequenced material: PBMCs, taken from a glioma patient whose treatment included an IDH1 peptide vaccine. The chain combines TRBV6-4 with TRBJ2-7, with 14 bases lining up with TRBD2. This TCR was recovered from a man aged 40-50 years with glioma. The CDR3 DNA reads as TGTGCCAGCAGTGATGGGAGACTAGCGGGAGGGCCCGGCTACGAGCAGTACTTC. This translates into CASSDGRLAGGPGYEQYF.